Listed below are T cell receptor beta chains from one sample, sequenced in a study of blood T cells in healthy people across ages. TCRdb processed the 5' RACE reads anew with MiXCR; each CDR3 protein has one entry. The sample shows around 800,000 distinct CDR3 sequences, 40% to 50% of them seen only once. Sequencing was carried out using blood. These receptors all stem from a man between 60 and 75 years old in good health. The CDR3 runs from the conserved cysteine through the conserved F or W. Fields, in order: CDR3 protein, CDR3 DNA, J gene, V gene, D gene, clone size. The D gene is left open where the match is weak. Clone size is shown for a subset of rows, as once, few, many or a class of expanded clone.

CDR3aa: CASSVGTGGIQVLHF
CDR3nt: TGTGCCAGCAGCGTCGGGACAGGGGGAATTCAGGTCCTCCACTTT
j_gene: TRBJ1-6
v_gene: TRBV7-9
d_gene: TRBD1
abundance: -

CDR3aa: CASSFLPQRSGANVLTF
CDR3nt: TGTGCCAGCAGTTTCCTGCCCCAACGTTCTGGGGCCAACGTCCTGACTTTC
j_gene: TRBJ2-6
v_gene: TRBV27
d_gene: -
abundance: -

CDR3aa: CSGMRGDTDTQYF
CDR3nt: TGCAGTGGCATGCGGGGGGACACAGATACGCAGTATTTT
j_gene: TRBJ2-3
v_gene: TRBV20-1
d_gene: TRBD2
abundance: -

CDR3aa: CASTISYGVETQYF
CDR3nt: TGCGCCAGCACCATTTCTTACGGTGTCGAGACCCAGTACTTC
j_gene: TRBJ2-5
v_gene: TRBV5-1
d_gene: -
abundance: once

CDR3aa: CASRGTATNEKLFF
CDR3nt: TGTGCCAGCAGAGGGACAGCAACTAATGAAAAACTGTTTTTT
j_gene: TRBJ1-4
v_gene: TRBV7-2
d_gene: TRBD1
abundance: -

CDR3aa: CASSQQVVDKNIQYF
CDR3nt: TGCGCCAGCAGCCAACAGGTGGTTGACAAAAACATTCAGTACTTC
j_gene: TRBJ2-4
v_gene: TRBV4-1
d_gene: -
abundance: -

CDR3aa: CASSVVTDTGELFF
CDR3nt: TGTGCCAGCAGCGTAGTTACGGACACCGGGGAGCTGTTTTTT
j_gene: TRBJ2-2
v_gene: TRBV9
d_gene: -
abundance: -

CDR3aa: CAISDPGAPSYGYTF
CDR3nt: TGTGCCATCAGTGATCCCGGAGCCCCAAGTTATGGCTACACCTTC
j_gene: TRBJ1-2
v_gene: TRBV10-3
d_gene: -
abundance: once

CDR3aa: CASSQDGRGGYGEQFF
CDR3nt: TGCGCCAGCAGCCAAGATGGGCGGGGGGGCTATGGTGAGCAGTTCTTC
j_gene: TRBJ2-1
v_gene: TRBV4-3
d_gene: TRBD2
abundance: -

CDR3aa: CASSFGTGLSPQHF
CDR3nt: TGTGCCAGCAGTTTTGGGACAGGGCTTTCGCCCCAGCATTTT
j_gene: TRBJ1-5
v_gene: TRBV12-3/TRBV12-4
d_gene: TRBD1
abundance: once

CDR3aa: CASNPGTTNEKLFF
CDR3nt: TGCGCCAGCAATCCAGGGACGACTAATGAAAAACTGTTTTTT
j_gene: TRBJ1-4
v_gene: TRBV10-2
d_gene: -
abundance: -

CDR3aa: CASSTRTGATNEKLFF
CDR3nt: TGTGCCAGCAGTACCCGGACAGGCGCAACTAATGAAAAACTGTTTTTT
j_gene: TRBJ1-4
v_gene: TRBV28
d_gene: TRBD1
abundance: few

CDR3aa: CASSPRQGPSYNEQFF
CDR3nt: TGTGCCAGCAGTCCCCGACAGGGACCGAGCTACAATGAGCAGTTCTTC
j_gene: TRBJ2-1
v_gene: TRBV27
d_gene: TRBD1
abundance: -

CDR3aa: CASSRNEDRLFEQYF
CDR3nt: TGTGCCAGCAGCAGAAACGAAGACAGGCTGTTCGAGCAGTACTTC
j_gene: TRBJ2-7
v_gene: TRBV9
d_gene: -
abundance: -

CDR3aa: CAWNVQGGGIQYF
CDR3nt: TGTGCCTGGAACGTACAGGGGGGGGGGATCCAGTACTTC
j_gene: TRBJ2-5
v_gene: TRBV30
d_gene: -
abundance: many

CDR3aa: CASNEGGREETQYF
CDR3nt: TGTGCCAGCAATGAGGGAGGGAGAGAGGAGACCCAGTACTTC
j_gene: TRBJ2-5
v_gene: TRBV28
d_gene: TRBD2
abundance: -

CDR3aa: CASSSGGTYEQYF
CDR3nt: TGTGCCAGCAGCTCCGGGGGAACCTACGAGCAGTACTTC
j_gene: TRBJ2-7
v_gene: TRBV7-9
d_gene: -
abundance: many

CDR3aa: CSASPLGGGSGANVLTF
CDR3nt: TGCAGTGCTAGCCCTCTGGGGGGCGGCTCTGGGGCCAACGTCCTGACTTTC
j_gene: TRBJ2-6
v_gene: TRBV20-1
d_gene: -
abundance: many

CDR3aa: CASSEFGSGGIADTQYF
CDR3nt: TGTGCCAGCAGTGAATTCGGGAGCGGGGGAATCGCAGATACGCAGTATTTT
j_gene: TRBJ2-3
v_gene: TRBV25-1
d_gene: TRBD2
abundance: few

CDR3aa: CASSFFIPLREQYF
CDR3nt: TGTGCCAGCAGTTTCTTTATCCCTCTACGCGAGCAGTACTTC
j_gene: TRBJ2-7
v_gene: TRBV27
d_gene: -
abundance: -

CDR3aa: CASSPYPGVGETQYF
CDR3nt: TGTGCCAGCAGCCCCTACCCAGGGGTAGGGGAGACCCAGTACTTC
j_gene: TRBJ2-5
v_gene: TRBV9
d_gene: -
abundance: few

CDR3aa: CASSLVSGGVDRGYTF
CDR3nt: TGTGCCAGCAGCTTAGTGTCAGGGGGGGTTGATCGTGGCTACACCTTC
j_gene: TRBJ1-2
v_gene: TRBV7-8
d_gene: TRBD1
abundance: -

CDR3aa: CASSKGAGGDYNEQFF
CDR3nt: TGTGCCAGCAGTAAAGGAGCGGGGGGTGACTACAATGAGCAGTTCTTC
j_gene: TRBJ2-1
v_gene: TRBV6-1
d_gene: TRBD2
abundance: few

CDR3aa: CASSQVGVPPAFF
CDR3nt: TGCGCCAGCAGCCAAGTAGGGGTCCCGCCAGCTTTCTTT
j_gene: TRBJ1-1
v_gene: TRBV4-1
d_gene: -
abundance: few

CDR3aa: CASSPKTSGRDNEQFF
CDR3nt: TGTGCCAGCAGTCCTAAAACTAGTGGGAGAGACAATGAGCAGTTCTTC
j_gene: TRBJ2-1
v_gene: TRBV12-3/TRBV12-4
d_gene: -
abundance: few

CDR3aa: CASTGDRASYEQYF
CDR3nt: TGTGCCAGCACCGGGGACAGGGCTTCCTACGAGCAGTACTTC
j_gene: TRBJ2-7
v_gene: TRBV11-2
d_gene: TRBD1
abundance: -

CDR3aa: CASSPSATVHEQYF
CDR3nt: TGTGCCAGCTCACCATCGGCAACAGTCCACGAGCAGTACTTC
j_gene: TRBJ2-7
v_gene: TRBV18
d_gene: -
abundance: few

CDR3aa: CASSVGPQGAYEQYF
CDR3nt: TGTGCCAGCAGCGTTGGCCCCCAGGGCGCCTACGAGCAGTACTTC
j_gene: TRBJ2-7
v_gene: TRBV9
d_gene: -
abundance: few

CDR3aa: CAIKRGAGQETQYF
CDR3nt: TGTGCCATCAAACGGGGGGCCGGGCAAGAGACCCAGTACTTC
j_gene: TRBJ2-5
v_gene: TRBV10-3
d_gene: -
abundance: -

CDR3aa: CASSLSSYNERYF
CDR3nt: TGTGCCAGCAGCTTAAGTTCCTACAATGAGCGGTACTTC
j_gene: TRBJ2-1
v_gene: TRBV7-2
d_gene: -
abundance: -

CDR3aa: CASSEAGGLREQYF
CDR3nt: TGTGCCAGCAGTGAAGCAGGGGGCCTGCGCGAGCAGTACTTC
j_gene: TRBJ2-7
v_gene: TRBV2
d_gene: TRBD1
abundance: few

CDR3aa: CASSPNWRSDTQYF
CDR3nt: TGTGCCAGCAGCCCCAACTGGCGTTCAGATACGCAGTATTTT
j_gene: TRBJ2-3
v_gene: TRBV2
d_gene: -
abundance: -

CDR3aa: CASSVHRGNTQYF
CDR3nt: TGTGCCAGCAGCGTCCACAGGGGGAATACGCAGTATTTT
j_gene: TRBJ2-3
v_gene: TRBV7-2
d_gene: TRBD1
abundance: -

CDR3aa: CASSSRRGRTDTQYF
CDR3nt: TGTGCCAGCAGCTCGAGGAGGGGGCGGACAGATACGCAGTATTTT
j_gene: TRBJ2-3
v_gene: TRBV7-2
d_gene: -
abundance: few

CDR3aa: CSAYVGSYNSPLHF
CDR3nt: TGCAGTGCATATGTGGGCTCCTATAATTCACCCCTCCACTTT
j_gene: TRBJ1-6
v_gene: TRBV20-1
d_gene: -
abundance: -

CDR3aa: CATGQANTEAFF
CDR3nt: TGTGCCACAGGACAGGCGAACACTGAAGCTTTCTTT
j_gene: TRBJ1-1
v_gene: TRBV10-3
d_gene: TRBD1
abundance: few

CDR3aa: CASSSGQVGNTIYF
CDR3nt: TGTGCCAGCAGCTCGGGACAGGTTGGAAACACCATATATTTT
j_gene: TRBJ1-3
v_gene: TRBV11-3
d_gene: TRBD1
abundance: -

CDR3aa: CASSFPGQGPSYYGYTF
CDR3nt: TGTGCCAGCAGCTTTCCGGGACAGGGCCCCAGTTACTATGGCTACACCTTC
j_gene: TRBJ1-2
v_gene: TRBV27
d_gene: TRBD1
abundance: -

CDR3aa: CASSYGTGGTGELFF
CDR3nt: TGTGCCAGCAGTTACGGAACAGGGGGGACCGGGGAGCTGTTTTTT
j_gene: TRBJ2-2
v_gene: TRBV6-6
d_gene: TRBD1
abundance: -

CDR3aa: CASRLAGDEVTQYF
CDR3nt: TGTGCCAGCAGGCTAGCGGGGGACGAAGTTACGCAGTATTTT
j_gene: TRBJ2-3
v_gene: TRBV9
d_gene: TRBD2
abundance: -

CDR3aa: CASSRQTGGDEKLFF
CDR3nt: TGTGCCAGCAGCCGACAGACAGGGGGGGATGAAAAACTGTTTTTT
j_gene: TRBJ1-4
v_gene: TRBV6-6
d_gene: TRBD1
abundance: -

CDR3aa: CACSPTGEDQPQHF
CDR3nt: TGTGCCTGCAGTCCAACAGGGGAAGATCAGCCCCAGCATTTT
j_gene: TRBJ1-5
v_gene: TRBV12-3/TRBV12-4
d_gene: TRBD1
abundance: -

CDR3aa: CASSQDHRGVSGANVLTF
CDR3nt: TGCGCCAGCAGCCAAGATCACAGGGGGGTCTCTGGGGCCAACGTCCTGACTTTC
j_gene: TRBJ2-6
v_gene: TRBV4-3
d_gene: TRBD1
abundance: few

CDR3aa: CASSSNRLQETQYF
CDR3nt: TGTGCCAGCAGCTCCAACAGGTTACAAGAGACCCAGTACTTC
j_gene: TRBJ2-5
v_gene: TRBV7-2
d_gene: -
abundance: many

CDR3aa: CASSAQGFPYEQYF
CDR3nt: TGTGCCAGTAGTGCACAGGGATTCCCCTACGAGCAGTACTTC
j_gene: TRBJ2-7
v_gene: TRBV19
d_gene: -
abundance: -

CDR3aa: CASRGTRTYNEQFF
CDR3nt: TGTGCCAGCAGGGGGACTAGGACATACAATGAGCAGTTCTTC
j_gene: TRBJ2-1
v_gene: TRBV7-2
d_gene: TRBD2
abundance: -

CDR3aa: CASSQDAASGANTGELFF
CDR3nt: TGCGCCAGCAGCCAAGACGCCGCTAGCGGGGCGAACACCGGGGAGCTGTTTTTT
j_gene: TRBJ2-2
v_gene: TRBV4-3
d_gene: TRBD2
abundance: few

CDR3aa: CASRQALAGVNEQFF
CDR3nt: TGTGCCAGCAGGCAGGCACTAGCGGGGGTCAATGAGCAGTTCTTC
j_gene: TRBJ2-1
v_gene: TRBV3-1
d_gene: TRBD2
abundance: -

CDR3aa: CASMDGIMNTEAFF
CDR3nt: TGTGCCAGCATGGACGGGATCATGAACACTGAAGCTTTCTTT
j_gene: TRBJ1-1
v_gene: TRBV2
d_gene: -
abundance: -

CDR3aa: CASSLGRANEQFF
CDR3nt: TGTGCCAGCAGCTTAGGAAGGGCCAATGAGCAGTTCTTC
j_gene: TRBJ2-1
v_gene: TRBV7-2
d_gene: -
abundance: few

CDR3aa: CASGRHRDETEAFF
CDR3nt: TGTGCCAGCGGCAGACACAGGGATGAGACTGAAGCTTTCTTT
j_gene: TRBJ1-1
v_gene: TRBV6-1
d_gene: -
abundance: few

CDR3aa: CASSYLKQGTGELFF
CDR3nt: TGTGCCAGCAGTTACCTTAAACAGGGCACCGGGGAGCTGTTTTTT
j_gene: TRBJ2-2
v_gene: TRBV12-3/TRBV12-4
d_gene: -
abundance: -

CDR3aa: CASSQASTVSEQYF
CDR3nt: TGTGCCAGCAGCCAGGCTAGCACGGTTAGCGAGCAGTACTTC
j_gene: TRBJ2-7
v_gene: TRBV3-1
d_gene: -
abundance: -

CDR3aa: CASSRGQWETQYF
CDR3nt: TGTGCCAGCAGCAGAGGACAGTGGGAGACCCAGTACTTC
j_gene: TRBJ2-5
v_gene: TRBV5-6
d_gene: -
abundance: -

CDR3aa: CASSQGQGPSSYEQYF
CDR3nt: TGCGCCAGCAGCCAGGGACAGGGCCCAAGCTCCTACGAGCAGTACTTC
j_gene: TRBJ2-7
v_gene: TRBV4-1
d_gene: TRBD1
abundance: -